The text below deals with one TCR beta chain. Antigen: not known. The assay, immunoSEQ v3.0, was run at survey level. The data were produced by immunoSEQ multiplex PCR, yet TCRdb's version contains in-frame clones alone and is incomplete. Seen here are some 29,000 clones, 95% to 98% observed once, and the top ten hold less than 2.5%. This specimen comes from a study of long-term antiretroviral therapy in people with HIV. Overall study findings and caveats: Blood in the study was drawn between the mid-2000s and the late 2010s, possibly under older ART regimens, which may be less effective than current ones. Compared with controls, HIV repertoires showed narrower CDR3 length ranges.

Participants living with HIV all received treatment in the United States. Cryopreserved PBMC, at roughly 0.85-11 million per sample, were present before DNA extraction. Source: unsorted PBMCs, taken 7.6 years after starting antiretroviral therapy. The receptor comes from a man aged 25 to 45 with HIV.

CDR3 protein: CATSTRGGRRASYNEQFF. The CDR3 coding sequence is TGTGCCACCAGCACCAGGGGGGGCCGTAGGGCCTCCTACAATGAGCAGTTCTTC. V and J are TRBV15 and TRBJ2-1, with D possibly called TRBD1 or TRBD2 (7 bases each). The germline V and J ends were trimmed by 4 bases and 0 bases, with 19 bases remaining between them. Germline lookup yields CDR1 LNHNV and CDR2 YYDKDF (reference sequence). This CDR3 spans 18 amino acids.